This T cell receptor (beta chain) was retrieved from a study of cytomegalovirus exposure and HLA in healthy donors (dated by TCRdb to about 2017). In the study overall: An earlier analysis of roughly 630 of the donors reported 250 to 350 Gb of sequence data and some 100 million unique TCR beta sequences from 190 million or so T cells. An early release that covered approximately 600 HLA-typed donors contained approximately 300 gigabases of sequencing data and 70 million to 100 million unique TCR sequences. Of the roughly 400 genotyped donors, over 80% were placed in the genetic ancestry cluster associated with self-reported Caucasian donors. The study aimed to test whether cataloging public T cell receptors could reveal signatures of past pathogen exposure. The study profiled the T cell repertoires of about 720 subjects by immunosequencing and related them to cytomegalovirus serostatus. Along with the roughly 670-subject first cohort, a separate validation cohort of some 130 different subjects was used. To predict cytomegalovirus infection status, the study combined high-throughput TCR immunosequencing, statistical association of individual TCRs with disease status, and machine learning. A later analysis re-examined previously published TCR beta repertoires from roughly 720 donors and added high-resolution HLA genotyping to investigate patterns of TCR occurrence. The later analysis used no new phenotypic data to find candidate immune exposures, relying instead on TCR beta sequences and their occurrence across donors. To decide whether each TCR beta V gene segment behaved as functional or pseudogenic, an earlier analysis of some 570 of the donors relied on high-throughput TCR beta sequencing. Donor age, sex, ethnicity and CMV serostatus were compiled together with the repertoire data. A later genetic analysis took genome-wide SNP genotypes for about 55% of the roughly 670 donors and used that subset as a discovery cohort. All discovery cohort repertoires had been generated using a single sequencing platform. HLA typing covered class I and class II loci at four-digit resolution. Typing coverage varied by locus: about 620-630 donors for A, B, C, DRB1 and DQB1; more than 500 for DQA1; around 570 for DPA1; around 450 for DPB1. Several DR-DQ haplotypes were treated as single units for association and clustering because of strong linkage in the cohort. On average, around 200,000 unique TCR beta nucleotide sequences were sequenced per donor among 350 to 400 genotyped donors of the cohort, with 15% to 20% of those sequences being non-productive. What the authors observed across the whole study: While some public TCRs were present in many individuals, most TCR sequences turned up only very rarely across donors. According to a later analysis, parvovirus B19, influenza, CMV and Epstein-Barr virus appeared linked to several top co-occurrence clusters. The 87-base-pair reads could not distinguish some IMGT-functional V segments, including TRBV6-2 and TRBV6-3, so those segments were excluded. In a later analysis, TCR association rates were found to vary across HLA loci, with the most associated TCRs seen for DRB1 alleles and the fewest for HLA-C alleles. Three of the identified cytomegalovirus-associated TCR beta chains were confirmed in vitro to be specific for cytomegalovirus antigens. Presence/absence analyses assumed roughly uniform sequencing depth across donors, an assumption that may not hold. The sequencing pipeline was judged likely to have produced a cluster of highly shared sequence variants as a technical artifact. In the study, about 150 TCR beta chains were listed as associated with cytomegalovirus. According to a later analysis, most CMV-associated TCR beta chains appeared to be HLA-restricted, and the HLA associations seemed to be driven largely by CMV exposure. For the cohort, immune exposure information was limited to CMV serostatus. A later genetic analysis reported fewer N-insertions in productive TCRs among donors in an Asian-associated ancestry cluster than the approximately 670-donor mean. Strong co-occurrence of HLA alleles, especially DR and DQ, made assigning TCR associations to individual alleles difficult. A further reported finding was that TCR beta sequences accurately predicted the HLA-A and HLA-B alleles for most subjects in the first cohort. Because counts were too low, roughly 18 rarely observed V segments, including chromosome 9 orphons, were left out of the earlier analysis of approximately 500 of the donors. Because HLA typing was missing for some donors at each locus, association tests included only the typed subset. In a later analysis, HLA-associated TCR beta chains were found to be more clonally expanded and to have lower generation probabilities than equally common non-associated chains. This cohort had only TCR beta chains sequenced, and the lack of alpha or paired-chain data limited which features could be detected. The authors suggested that the approach could potentially be generalized to other disease states and immunological phenotypes. In an earlier analysis of several hundred of the donors, most TCR beta V segments were observed in productive rearrangements about 87% or about 30% of the time, broadly matching IMGT annotations. At a false discovery rate of 0.05, a later analysis linked around 15,000 TCR beta sequences to specific HLA alleles. The classifier was reported to diagnose cytomegalovirus status with high specificity and sensitivity in both the original cohort and the validation cohort. Correlated functional status among segregating V segments might reflect linkage disequilibrium, but an unknown experimental factor could not be ruled out. In a later genetic analysis, a missense DCLRE1C variant was associated with V-gene and J-gene trimming of TCR beta chains, and the association was replicated in an independent cohort.

The library came from the immunoSEQ multiplex PCR assay. The multiplex PCR relied on a mix of 60 forward primers for TCR Vbeta segments and 13 reverse primers for TCR Jbeta segments. The CDR3 region of rearranged TCR beta genes was amplified from genomic DNA by a multiplex PCR assay. The amplified TCR beta libraries were sequenced on the Illumina HiSeq System as 87-base-pair reads. As for the authors' bioinformatics: A later analysis tallied 80 million to 95 million unique TCR beta chains across the 700 or so repertoires, and some 12 million of those chains were shared by two or more donors. Raw reads were error-corrected and collapsed into unique sequences with a nearest-neighbor algorithm that merged closely related sequences to remove PCR and sequencing errors. To assign V, D and J gene segments, CDR3 sequences were aligned to IMGT reference sequences. Each retained sequence needed at least a six-nucleotide match to both a V gene segment and a J gene segment. Rearrangements were called productive when the CDR3 lacked stop codons and stayed in frame with V and J; all others were non-productive. Following IMGT convention, CDR3 was defined as the stretch from the second conserved V-encoded cysteine to the conserved J-encoded phenylalanine. The earlier analysis of fewer than 700 of the donors excluded sequences that lacked an unambiguous match to a single V gene segment. An earlier analysis of several hundred of the donors classified V segments as functional when productive rearrangements were above 56.7% and as segregating when the standard deviation between donors was above 5%. A statistical classification framework was developed to diagnose cytomegalovirus status using the catalog of TCR beta chain sequences. A later analysis assigned V and J genes by comparing TCR nucleotide sequences with IMGT/GENE-DB human TR gene sequences. Using the TCRdist pipeline, a later analysis assigned CDR3 sequences along with most-parsimonious VDJ recombination scenarios. In a later analysis, each TCR beta chain was defined by its CDR3 amino acid sequence together with its V-gene family, and reads without a unique V-gene family were excluded. To address suspected cross-contamination and a sequencing artifact, a later analysis removed a few hundred highly shared, low-generation-probability nucleotide sequences. In a later analysis, a clonal expansion index was calculated for each public chain from normalized within-repertoire ranks of inferred template counts. Generation probabilities in a later analysis came from a VDJ recombination model fitted to out-of-frame rearrangements, and those results were checked against IGoR. Hypergeometric tests were used in a later analysis to score TCR-TCR, TCR-HLA and TCR-CMV co-occurrence, with a repertoire-size bias correction applied to the TCR pairs. To estimate false discovery rates, a later analysis permuted the HLA or CMV assignments 20 times. In a later analysis, co-occurring TCRs were grouped using DBSCAN, with TCRdist sequence similarity added in when clustering inside HLA-allele-positive subsets. For co-occurrence clustering, repertoires with fewer than 30,000 or more than 120,000 public chains were excluded, along with about five repertoires with anomalous nucleotide sharing. TCRdb limited this immuneACCESS table to in-frame rearrangements with V and J called. A share of clones is missing; checked studies link under half to unresolved V genes, and the rest is unexplained. From that table come the V and J calls and clone size; the DNA was used to work out D and trimming. The sample table lists roughly 170,000 clones, 76% of them with a count of one. 0.65% to 0.95% of the sample goes to the ten largest clones.

Reading the germline V gene gives CDR1 SGDLS and CDR2 YYNGEE. Between the V and J ends, shortened by 0 bases and 2 bases respectively, the junction contains 19 bases. The CDR3 starts with the cysteine, ends with the phenylalanine, and has 18 residues. The kept DNA is CDR3 alone, 54 bases in frame from the first base. The cohort comprised 666 healthy bone marrow donors. At the time of sampling, all cohort members were nominally healthy, though unrecorded immune exposures were likely present. The donor tested CMV seronegative, placing the donor among the 350 to 400 seronegative members of the cohort. Each donor provided a peripheral blood sample, and peripheral blood mononuclear cells were used for TCR beta sequencing. Genomic DNA was extracted from the blood cell samples with the Qiagen DNeasy Blood Extraction Kit. Note on this clone: Its antigen specificity is not known. Base qualities are not recorded, but no much larger clone differs from it by a single base.

The TCR originated in a female donor in good health and CMV-seronegative. The sequence links TRBV9 to TRBJ2-3, with no D gene named confidently. The specimen sequenced was PBMCs. The bases read TGTGCCAGCAGCGTAGTCCCGGCGGCTCCGCTTGTCACAGATACGCAGTATTTT. It is translated as CASSVVPAAPLVTDTQYF.